Below, one TCR beta chain is given with its context. As yet, its antigen is unknown. The sample is drawn from a study of cytomegalovirus exposure and HLA in healthy donors. Study at large: Of the donors genotyped, approximately 430 in all, about 82% fell in the Caucasian-associated ancestry cluster. Findings and caveats of the study: About 87% or about 30% of the time was how often most TCR beta V segments were productive, according to an earlier analysis. Cytomegalovirus association was listed for about 150 TCR beta chains.

V dropped 3 bases and J dropped 7; count of bases not matched to a gene: 9. The CDR3 sequence is 15 residues long. The germline CDR1 and CDR2 sequences are SGDLS and YYNGEE. PCR used 60 Vbeta primers and 13 Jbeta primers. In the original processing: An analysis that came later counted 70 million to 100 million unique TCR beta chains, around 12 million shared. TCRdb's copy holds only in-frame clones and misses some; the assay was immunoSEQ multiplex PCR. D and trimming were read from the DNA, whereas the V and J calls and clone size are those reported in that table. The table has 150,000 to 180,000 clones, about four fifths seen once.

The rearrangement uses TRBV9 and TRBJ1-4; 7 nucleotides line up with TRBD1. Sequencing used PBMCs. The clonotype was recovered from a man younger than 35 in good health and CMV-seronegative. The DNA of the CDR3 is TGTGCCAGCAGCGCTAACCGACAGGGTGGTGAAAAACTGTTTTTT. Translation gives CASSANRQGGEKLFF. Full variable domain (remainder filled in from reference TRBV9 and TRBJ1-4): DSGVTQTPKHLITATGQRVTLRCSPRSGDLSVYWYQQSLDQGLQFLIQYYNGEERAKGNILERFSAQQFPDLHSELNLSSLELGDSALYFCASSANRQGGEKLFFGSGTQLSVL.